One sample yielded the 19 T cell receptor beta chains listed below, sequenced in a study of T cells in Graves' hyperthyroidism and ophthalmopathy. RNA transcripts were the template for amplifying TCR beta CDR3 regions. RT-PCR in the first round (using the HTBI primer set) targeted the TCR CDR3. TCRdb re-analysed the multiplex PCR reads in MiXCR, keeping a single row per CDR3 protein. Among about 640,000 distinct CDR3 sequences listed, 14% were seen once. The sequenced sample consisted of blood. These receptors all stem from a woman in her fifties or sixties with Graves' ophthalmopathy.

This clonotype was detected a few times. The CDR3 here is CASRGQTSRTYEQYF. The CDR3 nucleotides read TGTGCCAGCAGGGGACAAACTAGCCGCACTTACGAGCAGTACTTC. The V and J genes are TRBV13 and TRBJ2-7; TRBD1 or TRBD2 may be the D gene (6 bases each). This CDR3 has 15 residues. Looked up from germline, CDR1 is PRHDT and CDR2 is FYEKMQ (reference sequence). The ends were cut back, 6 bases at V and 4 bases at J, with 19 bases in the middle.

This clonotype was recorded at least ten times. The chain employs TRBV12-3 or TRBV12-4 and TRBJ2-5; 9 bases map to TRBD1. V lost 5 bases, J lost 5 bases, and 12 bases stayed unmatched. This CDR3 is built from 16 residues. The DNA of the CDR3 is TGTGCCAGCAGTCACTCGGGACAGGGCAGGAGGGAGACCCAGTACTTC. Amino acid sequence: CASSHSGQGRRETQYF.

CDR3 DNA sequence: TGTGCCAGCAGTCATCGGACAGGGGCCCGCAATGAGCAGTTCTTC. This gives the protein CASSHRTGARNEQFF. The rearrangement links TRBV3-1 to TRBJ2-1, with TRBD1 matching 9 bases. The CDR3 runs 15 residues. The trim removed 6 bases at V and 6 bases at J, leaving 9 bases unmatched. CDR1 LGHDT and CDR2 YNNKEL come from the germline V gene (reference sequence).

This clonotype was observed a handful of times. This chain connects TRBV4-3 to TRBJ1-2; no clear D gene. This CDR3 is built from 15 residues. CDR1 is LGHNA, CDR2 YSLEER, per germline. V gave up 0 bases and J gave up 1 base, with 9 bases separating them. CDR3 DNA: TGCGCCAGCAGCCAAGAAGGGTCGGTTAACTATGGCTACACCTTC. Amino acids: CASSQEGSVNYGYTF.

This clonotype was seen many times. V is TRBV30 and J is TRBJ2-2, with D perhaps being TRBD1 or TRBD2 (5 bases each). The V and J ends lost 1 base and 4 bases respectively, with 13 bases between them. In germline, CDR1 is GTSNPN, CDR2 SVGIG (reference sequence). This CDR3 has 15 amino acids. CDR3 coding DNA: TGTGCCTGGAGTGATTCTTGGGGGTCCACCGGGGAGCTGTTTTTT. It specifies CAWSDSWGSTGELFF.

V and J are TRBV9 and TRBJ1-1; D not certain. Germline V gene sequence: CDR1 SGDLS, CDR2 YYNGEE. There are 15 residues in the CDR3. Trimming left V 0 bases short and J 5 bases short, with 14 bases between. The CDR3 region has the DNA TGTGCCAGCAGCGTAGTGAAGGAGCTAGGGACTGAAGCTTTCTTT. The encoded protein is CASSVVKELGTEAFF.

This clonotype was picked up a small number of times. The junction departs from the called germline gene at one end, perhaps through a read error. This chain joins TRBV24-1 and TRBJ2-2; a possible D gene is TRBD1 (6 bases). Germline V gene lookup returns CDR1 KGHDR and CDR2 SFDVKD. There are 14 residues in the CDR3. The CDR3 here is CATSDRQDAGELLF. In DNA form, the CDR3 reads TGTGCCACCAGTGACCGACAGGACGCCGGGGAGCTGCTTTTT.

The J gene is TRBJ2-1, the V gene TRBV27, with 9 bases fitting TRBD1. The V segment lost 6 bases and the J segment 4 bases; nucleotides outside the gene matches: 4. This CDR3 region has 14 residues. Germline V gives CDR1 MNHEY, CDR2 SMNVEV (reference sequence). CDR3 loop: CASRGDRAYNEQFF. Written as DNA, the CDR3 is TGTGCCAGCAGAGGGGACAGGGCGTACAATGAGCAGTTCTTC.

This clonotype was seen repeatedly, ten times or more. The chain links TRBV15 to TRBJ2-3; D ambiguous. The CDR3 extends over 14 amino acids. The germline gives CDR1 LNHNV, CDR2 YYDKDF (reference sequence). Trimming left V 0 bases short and J 4 bases short, with 8 bases between. The CDR3 nucleotides are TGTGCCACCAGCAGAGAAATCAGTTCAGATACGCAGTATTTT. Protein product: CATSREISSDTQYF.

This clonotype was seen many times. V gene TRBV5-6 combines with J gene TRBJ1-1, with 12 bases that match TRBD1. Germline CDR1 reads SGHDT; CDR2 reads YYEEEE. The CDR3 is made up of 16 amino acids. V was pared by 1 base and J by 4 bases, with 5 bases of the junction left unmatched. In DNA form, the CDR3 reads TGTGCCAGCAGCTTGACCGGGACAGGGGGCGGCACTGAAGCTTTCTTT. Amino acids: CASSLTGTGGGTEAFF.

This clonotype has at least ten counts. The V and J genes are TRBV2 and TRBJ1-6; D might be TRBD1 (5 bases). Germline V lookup: CDR1 SNHLY, CDR2 FYNNEI. V lost 7 bases and J 8 bases, leaving 12 bases between the germline ends. CDR3 length: 13 amino acids. CDR3 bases: TGTGCCAGCATGGGGCAGGAGGATTCACCCCTCCACTTT. It codes for CASMGQEDSPLHF. Looking up the rest from reference TRBV2 and TRBJ1-6 gives the full variable domain: EPEVTQTPSHQVTQMGQEVILRCVPISNHLYFYWYRQILGQKVEFLVSFYNNEISEKSEIFDDQFSVERPDGSNFTLKIRSTKLEDSAMYFCASMGQEDSPLHFGNGTRLTVT.

With respect to this clonotype: In this CDR3 the conserved last residue, phenylalanine or tryptophan, is missing, so a read error is likely. Here the CDR3 reads CSAPLGVPSGLGTDTQYL. The CDR3 nucleotides are TGCAGTGCTCCCCTGGGGGTTCCTAGCGGTCTTGGGACAGATACGCAGTATCTT. The genes are TRBV20-1 and TRBJ2-3; 7 bases match TRBD2. CDR1 and CDR2 from the germline V gene are DFQATT and SNEGSKA (reference sequence). This CDR3 spans 18 amino acids. J lost 3 bases, V lost 5 bases, and 20 bases had no gene match.

The table lists this clonotype with many counts. Here the CDR3 reads CSAPAPSGSVPGTDTQYF. The CDR3 DNA reads as TGCAGTGCTCCGGCCCCCTCCGGGAGCGTACCCGGCACAGATACGCAGTATTTT. V is TRBV20-1 and J is TRBJ2-3; a possible D gene is TRBD2 (6 bases). The V gene's germline CDR1 is DFQATT and CDR2 SNEGSKA (reference sequence). Trimming pared 5 bases from V and 1 base from J, leaving 25 bases between. The CDR3 extends over 18 amino acids.

This rearrangement joins TRBV12-3 or TRBV12-4 to TRBJ2-3, with TRBD2 as a possible D gene (6 bases). The CDR3 consists of 15 residues. Between the trimmed V and J ends, which lost 8 bases and 1 base, there was a span of 16 bases. CDR3 region: CASGKLATRTDTQYF. The CDR3 DNA follows: TGTGCCAGCGGAAAACTAGCTACGCGCACAGATACGCAGTATTTT.

The rearrangement links TRBV27 to TRBJ2-1; D gene uncertain. This CDR3 is 15 amino acids long. Per germline, CDR1 MNHEY and CDR2 SMNVEV (reference sequence). The V gene lost 4 bases and the J gene lost 4 bases, with 14 bases spanning the gap. The CDR3, as DNA: TGTGCCAGCAGTTGGGCTATGGCAGCTTACAATGAGCAGTTCTTC. Amino acid sequence: CASSWAMAAYNEQFF.

This clonotype was seen only a few times. This chain links TRBV6-1 with TRBJ2-5; 9 positions match TRBD2. Germline CDR1 MNHNS, CDR2 SASEGT. Trimming at V came to 6 bases and at J to 5 bases, leaving 10 bases not matched to a gene. This CDR3 is 15 amino acids long. The CDR3 region is CASSQVAGVGETQYF. The CDR3 nucleotides read TGTGCCAGCAGCCAAGTAGCGGGAGTGGGGGAGACCCAGTACTTC.

This clonotype was picked up many times. The chain links TRBV7-2 to TRBJ2-1; 7 nucleotides agree with TRBD1. The germline gives CDR1 SGHTA, CDR2 FQGNSA. CDR3 length equals 14 residues. J lost 8 bases, V lost 5 bases, and 9 bases had no gene match. CDR3 sequence reads: CASSPQTGSHEQFF. CDR3 DNA: TGTGCCAGCAGCCCGCAGACAGGGTCCCATGAGCAGTTCTTC.

This clonotype was counted many times. The chain joins TRBV18 to TRBJ1-2; D call uncertain. The V gene lost 2 bases and the J gene lost 2 bases, with 15 bases spanning the gap. The CDR3 is 16 amino acids. Germline V CDR1 and CDR2: KGHSH, LQKENI. This chain's CDR3 is CASSPTSGEVNYGYTF. The CDR3 DNA follows: TGTGCCAGCTCACCAACCTCCGGAGAAGTGAACTATGGCTACACCTTC. Supplemented by reference TRBV18 and TRBJ1-2, the full variable domain reads NAGVMQNPRHLVRRRGQEARLRCSPMKGHSHVYWYRQLPEEGLKFMVYLQKENIIDESGMPKERFSAEFPKEGPSILRIQQVVRGDSAAYFCASSPTSGEVNYGYTFGSGTRLTVV.

This clonotype showed up just a few times. The CDR3 nucleotides are TGTGCCAGCAGCTTAGGTGGCGGGGTGACTGAAGCTTTCTTT. Protein sequence: CASSLGGGVTEAFF. The chain joins TRBV7-3 to TRBJ1-1; D call uncertain. V was pared by 2 bases and J by 5 bases, with 12 bases between. Germline lookup yields CDR1 SGHTA and CDR2 FQGTGA. This CDR3 spans 14 amino acids.